This T cell receptor beta chain originates from a study of blood T cell repertoires in COVID-19. Whole-study context: PBMCs, B-cell-depleted T cells, or T cells were the source of the cDNA or gDNA that made up the material.

Original processing methods: Estimated nucleated cell counts came from reference gene primer amplification. The assay was immunoSEQ multiplex PCR, and TCRdb's table has in-frame clones only and misses some. Clone size and V and J calls were adopted from that table, with D and trimming inferred from the DNA. The repertoire holds about 75,000 clones, with approximately 82% as singletons. The receptor comes from a woman aged 50 to 60 with acute or convalescent COVID-19. The sequenced sample consisted of peripheral blood.

The CDR3 region has the DNA TGTGCCAGCAGTTTAACTTGGTCCGAGCAGTACTTC. This translates into CASSLTWSEQYF. The V call is TRBV28, the J call TRBJ2-7, with unresolved D. The V gene's germline CDR1 is MDHEN and CDR2 SYDVKM. This CDR3 has 12 amino acids. Trimming took 2 bases from V and 6 from J, leaving 8 bases between them.